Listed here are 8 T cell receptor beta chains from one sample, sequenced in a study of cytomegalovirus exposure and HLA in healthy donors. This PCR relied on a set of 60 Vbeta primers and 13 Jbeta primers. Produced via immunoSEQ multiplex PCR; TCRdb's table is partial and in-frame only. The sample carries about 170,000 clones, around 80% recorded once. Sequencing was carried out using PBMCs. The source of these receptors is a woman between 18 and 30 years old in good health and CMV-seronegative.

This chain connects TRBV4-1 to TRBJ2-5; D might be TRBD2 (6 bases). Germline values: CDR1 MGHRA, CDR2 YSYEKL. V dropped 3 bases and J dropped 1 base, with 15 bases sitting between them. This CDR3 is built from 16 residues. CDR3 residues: CASSQSGRGGQETQYF. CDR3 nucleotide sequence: TGCGCCAGCAGCCAGAGCGGAAGGGGAGGCCAAGAGACCCAGTACTTC.

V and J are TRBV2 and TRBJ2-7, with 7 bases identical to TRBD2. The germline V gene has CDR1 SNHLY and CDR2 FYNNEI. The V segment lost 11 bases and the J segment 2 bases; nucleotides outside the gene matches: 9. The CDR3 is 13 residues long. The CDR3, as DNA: TGTGCCGGCAAGGGAGGGCACGCCTACGAGCAGTACTTC. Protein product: CAGKGGHAYEQYF. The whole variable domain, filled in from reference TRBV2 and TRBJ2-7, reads EPEVTQTPSHQVTQMGQEVILRCVPISNHLYFYWYRQILGQKVEFLVSFYNNEISEKSEIFDDQFSVERPDGSNFTLKIRSTKLEDSAMYFCAGKGGHAYEQYFGPGTRLTVT.

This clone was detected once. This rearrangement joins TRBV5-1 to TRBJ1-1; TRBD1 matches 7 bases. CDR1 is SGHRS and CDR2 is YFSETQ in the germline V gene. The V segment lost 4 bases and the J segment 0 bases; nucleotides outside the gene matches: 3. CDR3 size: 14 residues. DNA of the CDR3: TGCGCCAGCAGCCCGGGACAGATGAACACTGAAGCTTTCTTT. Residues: CASSPGQMNTEAFF.

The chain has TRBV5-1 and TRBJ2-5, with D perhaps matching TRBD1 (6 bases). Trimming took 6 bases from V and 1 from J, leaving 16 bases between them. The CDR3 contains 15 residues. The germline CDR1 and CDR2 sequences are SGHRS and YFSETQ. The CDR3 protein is CASNTGYNSQETQYF. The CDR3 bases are TGCGCCAGCAATACAGGGTACAACTCCCAAGAGACCCAGTACTTC.

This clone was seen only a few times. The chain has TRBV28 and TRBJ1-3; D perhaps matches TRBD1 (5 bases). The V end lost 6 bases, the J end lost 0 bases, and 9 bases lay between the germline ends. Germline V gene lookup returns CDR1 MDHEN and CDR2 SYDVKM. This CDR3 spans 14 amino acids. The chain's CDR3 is CASSGHNSGNTIYF. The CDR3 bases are TGTGCCAGCAGCGGACATAACTCTGGAAACACCATATATTTT.

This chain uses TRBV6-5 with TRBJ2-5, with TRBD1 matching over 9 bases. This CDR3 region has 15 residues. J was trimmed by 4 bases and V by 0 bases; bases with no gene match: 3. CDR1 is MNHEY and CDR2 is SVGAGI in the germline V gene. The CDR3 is CASSYSRDRVETQYF. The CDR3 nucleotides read TGTGCCAGCAGTTACTCGAGGGACAGGGTAGAGACCCAGTACTTC.

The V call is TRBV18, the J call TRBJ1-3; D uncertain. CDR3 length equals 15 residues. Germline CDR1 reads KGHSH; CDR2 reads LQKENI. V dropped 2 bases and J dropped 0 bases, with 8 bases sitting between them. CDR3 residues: CASSPEGNSGNTIYF. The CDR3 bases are TGTGCCAGCTCACCAGAGGGTAACTCTGGAAACACCATATATTTT.

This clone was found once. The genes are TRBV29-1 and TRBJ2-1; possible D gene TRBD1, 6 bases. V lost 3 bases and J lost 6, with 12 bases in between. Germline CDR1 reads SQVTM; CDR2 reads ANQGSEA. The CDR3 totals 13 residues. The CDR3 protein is CSVDFGRGNEQFF. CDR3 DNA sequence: TGCAGCGTTGATTTCGGCAGGGGCAATGAGCAGTTCTTC.